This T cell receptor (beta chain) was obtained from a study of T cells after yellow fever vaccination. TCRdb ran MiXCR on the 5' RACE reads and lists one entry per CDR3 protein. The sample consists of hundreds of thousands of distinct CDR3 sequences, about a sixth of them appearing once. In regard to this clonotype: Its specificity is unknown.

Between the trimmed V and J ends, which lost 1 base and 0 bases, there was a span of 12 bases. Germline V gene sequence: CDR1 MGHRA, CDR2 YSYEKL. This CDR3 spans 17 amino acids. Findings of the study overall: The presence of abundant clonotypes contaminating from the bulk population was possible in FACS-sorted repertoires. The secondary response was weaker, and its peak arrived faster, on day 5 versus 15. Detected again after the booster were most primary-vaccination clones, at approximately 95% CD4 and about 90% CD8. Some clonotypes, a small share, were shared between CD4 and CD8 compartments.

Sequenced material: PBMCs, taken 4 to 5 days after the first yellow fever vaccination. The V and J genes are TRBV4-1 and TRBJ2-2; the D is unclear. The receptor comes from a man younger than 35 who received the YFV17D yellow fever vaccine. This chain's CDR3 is CASSQAETYANTGELFF. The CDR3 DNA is TGCGCCAGCAGCCAAGCAGAAACGTACGCGAACACCGGGGAGCTGTTTTTT.